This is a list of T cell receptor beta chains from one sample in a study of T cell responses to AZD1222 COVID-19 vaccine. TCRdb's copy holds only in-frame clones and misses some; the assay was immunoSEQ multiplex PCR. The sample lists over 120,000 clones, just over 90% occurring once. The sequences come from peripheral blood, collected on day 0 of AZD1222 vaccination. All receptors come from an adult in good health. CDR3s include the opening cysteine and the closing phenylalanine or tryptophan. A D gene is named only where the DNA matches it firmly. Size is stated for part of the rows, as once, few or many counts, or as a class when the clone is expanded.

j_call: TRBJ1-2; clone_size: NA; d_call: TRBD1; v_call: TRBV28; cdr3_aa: CASSLGGQVNYGYTF; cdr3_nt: TGTGCCAGCAGTTTGGGGGGACAGGTAAACTATGGCTACACCTTC
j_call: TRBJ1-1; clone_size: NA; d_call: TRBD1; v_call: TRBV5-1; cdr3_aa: CASSLWATGGTEAFF; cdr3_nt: TGCGCCAGCAGCTTGTGGGCGACAGGGGGCACTGAAGCTTTCTTT
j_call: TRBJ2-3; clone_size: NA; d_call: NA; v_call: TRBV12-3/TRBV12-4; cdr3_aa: CASSPGASRVF; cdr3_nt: TGTGCCAGCAGTCCTGGGGCTAGCAGGGTTTTT
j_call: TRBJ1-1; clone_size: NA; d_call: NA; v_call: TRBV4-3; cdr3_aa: CASSQVSGPLEAFF; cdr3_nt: TGCGCCAGCAGCCAAGTTTCAGGGCCCCTTGAAGCTTTCTTT
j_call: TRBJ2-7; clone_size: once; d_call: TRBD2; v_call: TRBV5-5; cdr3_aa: CASSLGLAGPTTYYEQYF; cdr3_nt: TGTGCCAGCAGCTTGGGTCTAGCGGGGCCCACGACGTATTACGAGCAGTACTTC
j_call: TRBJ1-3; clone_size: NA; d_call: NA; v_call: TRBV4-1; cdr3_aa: CASSQVIGNTIYF; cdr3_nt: TGCGCCAGCAGCCAAGTCATCGGAAACACCATATATTTT
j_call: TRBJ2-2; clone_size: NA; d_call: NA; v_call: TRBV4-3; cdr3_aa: CASSQQTGELFF; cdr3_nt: TGCGCCAGCAGCCAACAAACCGGGGAGCTGTTTTTT
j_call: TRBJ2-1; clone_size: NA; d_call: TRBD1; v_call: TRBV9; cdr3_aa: CASSWGQSKVSSINEQFF; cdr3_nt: TGTGCCAGCAGCTGGGGACAGTCAAAAGTCTCCTCAATCAATGAGCAGTTCTTC
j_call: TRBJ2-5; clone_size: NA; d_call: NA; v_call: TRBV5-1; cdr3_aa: CASSLEAEVETQYF; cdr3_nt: TGCGCCAGCAGCTTGGAGGCTGAAGTGGAGACCCAGTACTTC
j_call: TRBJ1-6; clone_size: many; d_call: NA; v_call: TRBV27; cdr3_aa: CASSIGGYDSPLHF; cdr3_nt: TGTGCCAGCAGCATAGGGGGGTACGATTCACCCCTCCACTTT
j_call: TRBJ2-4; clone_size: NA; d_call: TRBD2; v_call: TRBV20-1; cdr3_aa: CSASSAGGAKNIQYF; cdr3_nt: TGCAGTGCTAGTTCTGCGGGGGGCGCCAAAAACATTCAGTACTTC
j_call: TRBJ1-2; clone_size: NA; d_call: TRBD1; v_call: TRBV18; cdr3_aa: CASSRSGTGGETYGYTF; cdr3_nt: TGTGCCAGCTCACGCTCAGGGACAGGGGGCGAGACCTATGGCTACACCTTC
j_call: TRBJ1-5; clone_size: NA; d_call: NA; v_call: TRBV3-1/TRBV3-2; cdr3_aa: CASSRGGYSNQPQHF; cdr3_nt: TGTGCCAGCAGCCGCGGGGGTTATAGCAATCAGCCCCAGCATTTT
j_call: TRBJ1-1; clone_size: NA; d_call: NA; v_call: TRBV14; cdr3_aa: CASSQASEEAFF; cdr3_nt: TGTGCCAGCAGCCAAGCGTCGGAGGAAGCTTTCTTT
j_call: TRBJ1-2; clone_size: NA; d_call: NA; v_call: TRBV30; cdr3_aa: CAWSADGISYGYTF; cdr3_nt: TGTGCCTGGAGCGCAGACGGAATTTCCTATGGCTACACCTTC
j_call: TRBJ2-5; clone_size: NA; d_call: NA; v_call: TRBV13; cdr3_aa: CASSSVVKETQYF; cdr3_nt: TGTGCCAGCAGCTCGGTCGTAAAAGAGACCCAGTACTTC
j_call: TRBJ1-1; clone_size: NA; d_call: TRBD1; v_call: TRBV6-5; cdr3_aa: CASRTNSGGFTEAFF; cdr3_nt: TGTGCCAGCAGGACGAATTCAGGGGGCTTCACTGAAGCTTTCTTT
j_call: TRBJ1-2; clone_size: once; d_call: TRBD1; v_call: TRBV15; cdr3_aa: CATSSPGQGTFGYTF; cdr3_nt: TGTGCCACCAGCAGCCCAGGACAGGGGACGTTTGGCTACACCTTC
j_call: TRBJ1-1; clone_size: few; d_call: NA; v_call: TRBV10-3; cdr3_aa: CAISGGASEAFF; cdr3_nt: TGTGCCATCAGTGGGGGGGCGTCTGAAGCTTTCTTT
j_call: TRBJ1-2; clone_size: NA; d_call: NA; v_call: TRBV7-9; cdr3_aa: CASSFLYHGYTF; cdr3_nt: TGTGCCAGCAGCTTTTTATATCATGGCTACACCTTC